The rows below give T cell receptor beta chains drawn from one sample of a study of post-analysis software for immune sequencing data. TCRdb re-analysed the PCR reads in MiXCR, keeping a single row per CDR3 protein. The sample yields about 400,000 distinct CDR3 sequences, about a third seen once. The sequenced sample consisted of blood. All receptors derive from a girl between 10 and 17 years old with multiple sclerosis. Each CDR3 is given with its conserved first and last residue. Each record gives: V gene, J gene, D gene, clone size, CDR3 DNA, CDR3 protein. A D gene is named only where the DNA matches it firmly. The listing skips clone size in some rows; elsewhere it reads once, few, many or a size class.

TRBV6-5	TRBJ2-7	.	.	TGTGCCAGCAGTCGAGGACGGTCGGGCCACGAGCAGTACTTC	CASSRGRSGHEQYF
TRBV12-3/TRBV12-4	TRBJ1-4	.	few	TGTGCCAGCAGTCGAGGGATGACTAATGAAAAACTGTTTTTT	CASSRGMTNEKLFF
TRBV6-5	TRBJ1-2	.	few	TGTGCCAGCAGGTACCGAGGGACGCTGAACTATGGCTACACCTTC	CASRYRGTLNYGYTF
TRBV27	TRBJ2-3	TRBD1	few	TGTGCCAGCAGTTCACAGGGGAATACGCAGTATTTT	CASSSQGNTQYF
TRBV12-3/TRBV12-4	TRBJ1-2	.	few	TGTGCCAGCAGTTTACGAGGGTCCTATGGCTACACCTTC	CASSLRGSYGYTF
TRBV7-2	TRBJ2-7	TRBD2	.	TGTGCCAGCAGTAAGACCGGGACTAGTTTTGGCGAGCAGTACTTC	CASSKTGTSFGEQYF
TRBV29-1	TRBJ2-1	.	.	TGCAGCGTTGAAGATCTGGGCGGGTTTTTACGCAATGAGCAGTTCTTC	CSVEDLGGFLRNEQFF
TRBV4-1	TRBJ1-1	.	few	TGCGCCAGCAGCCAATACAGGGACCCGAACACTGAAGCTTTCTTT	CASSQYRDPNTEAFF
TRBV18	TRBJ2-7	.	.	TGTGCCAGCTCACCACCGACAGGTTATTCCTACGAGCAGTACTTC	CASSPPTGYSYEQYF
TRBV27	TRBJ1-5	.	.	TGTGCCAGCCGGAAAGGGCCTTATAGCAATCAGCCCCAGCATTTT	CASRKGPYSNQPQHF
TRBV11-2	TRBJ1-1	.	few	TGTGCCAGCAGCTTATGGTTGGGACAGAACACTGAAGCTTTCTTT	CASSLWLGQNTEAFF
TRBV10-3	TRBJ2-7	TRBD1	.	TGTGCCATCAGTGAGTCGAGGGGGCTTTCCTACGAGCAGTACTTC	CAISESRGLSYEQYF
TRBV29-1	TRBJ2-2	TRBD1	few	TGCAGCGGCAGGGGGCCGAACACCGGGGAGCTGTTTTTT	CSGRGPNTGELFF
TRBV5-1	TRBJ2-5	.	.	TGCGCCAGCAGCATTCCAGGGGGGCAAGAGACCCAGTACTTC	CASSIPGGQETQYF
TRBV29-1	TRBJ2-7	.	.	TGCAGCGTTGAAGAGTCCTACGAGCAGTACTTC	CSVEESYEQYF
TRBV29-1	TRBJ1-6	TRBD1	few	TGCAGCGTTTGGGGGAATCCGGGACAGGAATATTCACCCCTCCACTTT	CSVWGNPGQEYSPLHF
TRBV6-2/TRBV6-3	TRBJ1-5	.	few	TGTGCCAGCAGTTCACGTACAGGGCTGCGACAGCCCCAGCATTTT	CASSSRTGLRQPQHF
TRBV2	TRBJ1-5	TRBD1	.	TGTGCCAGCAGTGGACAGGGGGTGAAAGAGCAGCCCCAGCATTTT	CASSGQGVKEQPQHF
TRBV7-8	TRBJ1-5	TRBD1	.	TGTGCCAGCAGCTTACGGGCGGACAGGTGGAATCAGCCCCAGCATTTT	CASSLRADRWNQPQHF
TRBV6-5	TRBJ1-2	.	.	TGTGCCAGCAGTCGGCCGGGACAAGCTAACTATGGCTACACCTTC	CASSRPGQANYGYTF
TRBV5-1	TRBJ2-1	.	.	TGCGCCAGCAGCTTGGGGGCAGCTCACAATGAGCAGTTCTTC	CASSLGAAHNEQFF
TRBV7-2	TRBJ2-1	TRBD1	few	TGTGCCAGCAGCTCGCACAGGGGGCTTGGGGACAATGAGCAGTTCTTC	CASSSHRGLGDNEQFF
TRBV7-8	TRBJ2-2	TRBD2	few	TGTGCCAGCAGCACAGGACTAGCGGGGTCGAACACCGGGGAGCTGTTTTTT	CASSTGLAGSNTGELFF
TRBV5-1	TRBJ2-5	.	few	TGCGCCAGCAGCGGCAGGGTTCAAGAGACCCAGTACTTC	CASSGRVQETQYF
TRBV10-3	TRBJ2-5	.	.	TGTGCCATCAGTGGGCCAAAATTCGGCCGCGTCCAAGAGACCCAGTACTTC	CAISGPKFGRVQETQYF
TRBV9	TRBJ1-1	.	few	TGTGCCAGCAGCGCAACAGGGTCGGGGAGCACTGAAGCTTTCTTT	CASSATGSGSTEAFF
TRBV2	TRBJ2-5	TRBD1	few	TGTGCCAGCAGTGAACCCGGCAGGGGGAAAGAGACCCAGTACTTC	CASSEPGRGKETQYF
TRBV9	TRBJ2-3	TRBD2	.	TGTGCCAGCAGCGTCGGACTAGCGGGGGGGCCCCATACGCAGTATTTT	CASSVGLAGGPHTQYF
TRBV10-3	TRBJ2-3	TRBD2	few	TGTGCCATCAGTGAATCCCCATCCACTAGCGCAGATACGCAGTATTTT	CAISESPSTSADTQYF
TRBV2	TRBJ2-7	.	.	TGTGCCAGCACCCCTATGCGGGCTAGCTCCTACGAGCAGTACTTC	CASTPMRASSYEQYF
TRBV19	TRBJ1-5	.	.	TGTGCCAGTACGCGGAATCGGGGTAGTAATCAGCCCCAGCATTTT	CASTRNRGSNQPQHF
TRBV29-1	TRBJ2-3	.	.	TGCAGCGTTCCGGGGTTGGGGGATACGCAGTATTTT	CSVPGLGDTQYF
TRBV5-1	TRBJ1-2	.	.	TGCGCCAGCCGCTCCGGGGGTGGCTATGGCTACACCTTC	CASRSGGGYGYTF
TRBV20-1	TRBJ2-3	.	few	TGCAGTTTGGACAAACAGGTCTCACCCACAAATACGCAGTATTTT	CSLDKQVSPTNTQYF
TRBV5-1	TRBJ2-7	.	many	TGCGCCAGCAGCTTGGCGGCGGGTGTGACCTACGAGCAGTACTTC	CASSLAAGVTYEQYF
TRBV7-9	TRBJ2-6	.	.	TGTGCCAGCAGCTCCGGGAGCTCTGGGGCCAACGTCCTGACTTTC	CASSSGSSGANVLTF
TRBV15	TRBJ1-2	.	few	TGTGCCACCAGCAGAGATCGGGGCAGAGGGAGCTCTGGCTACACCTTC	CATSRDRGRGSSGYTF
TRBV20-1	TRBJ2-3	.	.	TGCAGTGCGACTCCCCTAGATACGCAGTATTTT	CSATPLDTQYF
TRBV24-1	TRBJ1-1	.	.	TGTGCCACCAGTGCGGCGACCAGGCGTCCCCTCACGATCACTGAAGCTTTCTTT	CATSAATRRPLTITEAFF
TRBV7-3	TRBJ2-2	.	.	TGTGCCAGCAGCTTATCGGTTCCCGGGGAGCTGTTTTTT	CASSLSVPGELFF
TRBV4-2	TRBJ2-1	.	few	TGTGCCAGCAGCCAAGAGGGGTACAATGAGCAGTTCTTC	CASSQEGYNEQFF